This T cell receptor beta chain was captured in a study of control samples from healthy donors and cancer patients. CDR1 and CDR2 from the germline V gene are SGHTA and FQGNSA. This CDR3 has 13 residues. With 1 base removed from V and 6 bases from J, the gap between germline ends came to 10 bases. Generated by immunoSEQ multiplex PCR, the TCRdb table keeps only in-frame clones and is missing some. The table lists 22,000 or so clones, more than 70% of them singletons. Sequenced sample: PBMCs. This clonotype was obtained from a man in his fifties or sixties with head and neck cancer. V is TRBV7-2 and J is TRBJ2-7; the D is unclear. Written as DNA, the CDR3 is TGTGCCAGCAGCTTAGAGGCGGAGCTCGAGCAGTACGTC. Translated: CASSLEAELEQYV.